A selection of T cell receptor beta chains follows, all from one sample in a study of OX40 agonist ivuxolimab in advanced cancers. TCRdb keeps only in-frame clones here, not all; method: immunoSEQ multiplex PCR. The top ten hold about 2.1% of the sample, which has approximately 89,000 clones, 91% seen once. Sequences were derived from CD4+ or CD8+ T cells sorted from blood, sampled in a trial of the OX40 agonist ivuxolimab. The receptors come from an adult with an advanced solid tumor such as melanoma, head and neck, liver or kidney cancer. Each CDR3 is given with its conserved first and last residue. The D gene is left open where the match is weak. Size is omitted from some rows. Given values are once, few, many or a class for expanded clones.

V gene	D gene	CDR3 length	J gene	clone size	CDR3 DNA	CDR3 protein
TRBV5-6	-	13	TRBJ2-7	few	TGTGCCAGCAGCTGGGGCACAGGCTACGAGCAGTACTTC	CASSWGTGYEQYF
TRBV6-6	TRBD1	15	TRBJ2-3	-	TGTGCCAGCAGCAAAGGACAGGGGAGCGCAGATACGCAGTATTTT	CASSKGQGSADTQYF
TRBV19	-	15	TRBJ2-7	-	TGTGCCAGTAGTGGGGCAGGTTTAGCAGTTAGCGAGCAGTACTTC	CASSGAGLAVSEQYF
TRBV7-9	-	12	TRBJ2-3	-	TGTGCCAGCAGCCCGACAGTTACAACGCAGTATTTT	CASSPTVTTQYF
TRBV28	-	16	TRBJ1-2	-	TGTGCCAGCAGTTTCGAGGCTCTGGAGGGGAACTATGGCTACACCTTC	CASSFEALEGNYGYTF
TRBV28	-	11	TRBJ1-1	-	TGTGCCAGCAGTTCGCAGTACAGGGCCCTCTTT	CASSSQYRALF
TRBV6-5	TRBD1	16	TRBJ2-7	-	TGTGCCAGCAGTTTAGCGCCGGGACAGGGGGCCTACGAGCAGTACTTC	CASSLAPGQGAYEQYF
TRBV27	TRBD1	16	TRBJ1-4	-	TGTGCCAGCAGGAGGGGACAGGGGGGTGCTAATGAAAAACTGTTTTTT	CASRRGQGGANEKLFF
TRBV5-1	TRBD1	15	TRBJ2-2	few	TGCGCCAGCAGCGTTTCCGGGACAGGTGCCGGGGAGCTGTTTTTT	CASSVSGTGAGELFF
TRBV18	-	13	TRBJ1-1	once	TGTGCCAGCTCTCGAGGGAGGGACACTGAAGCTTTCTTT	CASSRGRDTEAFF
TRBV7-8	TRBD2	16	TRBJ2-3	-	TGTGCCAGCAGCCGCCTGGCTAGCGGGGGCACAGATACGCAGTATTTT	CASSRLASGGTDTQYF
TRBV5-4	TRBD1	12	TRBJ2-3	-	TGTGCCAGCAGTCAGGGGGCAGATACGCAGTATTTT	CASSQGADTQYF
TRBV28	-	15	TRBJ2-7	-	TGTGCCAGCAGTGGCCCGGGGCTTAGTGCCTACGAGCAGTACTTC	CASSGPGLSAYEQYF
TRBV28	TRBD2	15	TRBJ2-2	-	TGTGCCAGCAGTCCTAGCGGGAGGCGGACCGGGGAGCTGTTTTTT	CASSPSGRRTGELFF
TRBV19	TRBD2	14	TRBJ2-3	-	TGTGCCAGTCAGTCGGCGGGAGGAGCAGATACGCAGTATTTT	CASQSAGGADTQYF
TRBV7-2	-	13	TRBJ2-2	-	TGTGCCAGCAGCCCCCGGGGGACCGGGGAGCTGTTTTTT	CASSPRGTGELFF
TRBV7-9	-	13	TRBJ2-1	-	TGTGCCAGCAGCTTAGTACCGCCGAATGAGCAGTTCTTC	CASSLVPPNEQFF
TRBV7-2	-	15	TRBJ2-5	-	TGTGCCAGCAGCTTAGTATGGTCTAGACAAGAGACCCAGTACTTC	CASSLVWSRQETQYF
TRBV19	-	16	TRBJ1-2	-	TGTGCCAGTAGTATACAATTGGACCCCGCGCTCGATGGCTACACCTTC	CASSIQLDPALDGYTF
TRBV18	-	14	TRBJ2-4	-	TGTGCCAGCTCATCTACCGGTTCTGGAAACATTCAGTACTTC	CASSSTGSGNIQYF
TRBV30	-	15	TRBJ1-5	once	TGTGCCTGGAGTAAGAACGGGCAGCCTAATCAGCCCCAGCATTTT	CAWSKNGQPNQPQHF
TRBV27	-	16	TRBJ1-5	-	TGTGCCAGCAGAGAAGCCCGGGGGGGCTTCAATCAGCCCCAGCATTTT	CASREARGGFNQPQHF
TRBV19	TRBD1	16	TRBJ1-1	-	TGTGCCAGTAGTATAGGACCTCAGGGGGCGAACACTGAAGCTTTCTTT	CASSIGPQGANTEAFF
TRBV4-1	TRBD2	17	TRBJ2-2	-	TGCGCCAGCAGCCAAGACCTAGCGGGAGCCCCTGGCGGGGAGCTGTTTTTT	CASSQDLAGAPGGELFF
TRBV7-9	TRBD2	15	TRBJ2-5	-	TGTGCCAGCAGCTTCAACAGCGGGAGATTGGAGACCCAGTACTTC	CASSFNSGRLETQYF
TRBV18	TRBD2	16	TRBJ2-5	-	TGTGCCAGCTCACCACGACTAGCGATCCGGGTAGAGACCCAGTACTTC	CASSPRLAIRVETQYF
TRBV7-9	-	14	TRBJ2-7	-	TGTGCCACCCTACCCTTCGCCGGGGACACCCAGCAGTACTTC	CATLPFAGDTQQYF
TRBV5-4	-	14	TRBJ2-1	once	TGTGCCAGCAGCGGGGCAGGAGGGATGGATGAGCAGTTCTTC	CASSGAGGMDEQFF
TRBV4-3	-	15	TRBJ1-2	-	TGCGCCAGCAGCCAAGAGGAACCAGGCTCCTATGGCTACACCTTC	CASSQEEPGSYGYTF
TRBV11-2	TRBD2	18	TRBJ2-2	-	TGTGCCAGCAGCTTAGCCCCGGGACTAGTAGTCATCTCCGGGGAGCTGTTTTTT	CASSLAPGLVVISGELFF
TRBV4-2	-	15	TRBJ2-7	-	TGTGCCAGCAGCCAAGAATGGCAGAACCATTTGGAGCAGTACTTC	CASSQEWQNHLEQYF
TRBV7-9	-	12	TRBJ2-1	-	TGTGCCAGCAGCTGGGACCCGGGACAGCAGTTCTTC	CASSWDPGQQFF
TRBV19	-	15	TRBJ1-5	once	TGTGCCAGTAGTATAGGAGTAATCAGCAATCAGCCCCAGCATTTT	CASSIGVISNQPQHF
TRBV28	-	12	TRBJ2-7	-	TGTGCCAGCGGGGGCCTGGTAAAGGAGCAGTACTTC	CASGGLVKEQYF
TRBV2	TRBD1	17	TRBJ2-4	-	TGTGCCAGCAGTGGACACCTGGGGGACAGGACCCAAAACATTCAGTACTTC	CASSGHLGDRTQNIQYF
TRBV7-2	-	13	TRBJ1-6	-	TGTGCCAGCAGGCTAGTCGTAAATTCACCCCTCCACTTT	CASRLVVNSPLHF
TRBV5-4	TRBD2	16	TRBJ2-5	once	TGTGCCAGCAGCTTGTTACTAGCGGGAGCAGGGGAGACCCAGTACTTC	CASSLLLAGAGETQYF
TRBV30	-	14	TRBJ2-4	-	TGTGCCTGGAGTCCGCAGACTAGAGGCGACATTCAGTACTTC	CAWSPQTRGDIQYF
TRBV9	TRBD1	13	TRBJ2-3	-	TGTGCCAGCAGCACAGGGGTGGCAGATACGCAGTATTTT	CASSTGVADTQYF
TRBV5-1	-	17	TRBJ2-6	once	TGCGCCAGCAGCTTGTCTTACACAGGGAGCGGGGCCAACGTCCTGACTTTC	CASSLSYTGSGANVLTF
TRBV28	-	16	TRBJ2-7	-	TGTGCCAGCAGTTCAGGAGCGCCGGGACTCGACTACGAGCAGTACTTC	CASSSGAPGLDYEQYF
TRBV29-1	TRBD2	14	TRBJ2-7	-	TGCAGCGTCTCTAGCGGGTCTCTTACCTACGAGCAGTACTTC	CSVSSGSLTYEQYF
TRBV2	-	15	TRBJ1-2	once	TGTGCCAGCAGTGAAGTGAGAAGCTCACCCAGTGGCTACACCTTC	CASSEVRSSPSGYTF
TRBV9	-	13	TRBJ2-2	-	TGTGCCAGCAGCGTCACGGGCACCGGGGAGCTGTTTTTT	CASSVTGTGELFF
TRBV11-2	-	13	TRBJ2-1	-	TGTGCCAGCAGCGGCCCGGGAGTGGCTGAGCAGTTCTTC	CASSGPGVAEQFF
TRBV5-1	-	15	TRBJ2-1	-	TGCGCCAGCAGTTCGGTTGGCTCTGAGAACAATGAGCAGTTCTTC	CASSSVGSENNEQFF
TRBV25-1	TRBD2	17	TRBJ2-3	-	TGTGCCAGCAGTGATCCTAGCGGGAGGGCCAACGCAGATACGCAGTATTTT	CASSDPSGRANADTQYF
TRBV4-1	TRBD2	18	TRBJ2-3	-	TGCGCCAGCAGCCCGGATGGGGCTAGCGGGAGTCTTACAGATACGCAGTATTTT	CASSPDGASGSLTDTQYF
TRBV6-1	-	12	TRBJ2-7	-	TGTGCCAGCAGTGAAGCAGGGTACGAGCAGTACTTC	CASSEAGYEQYF
TRBV11-2	-	15	TRBJ2-7	-	TGTGCCAGCAGCACGCCCGGGTTCTACTCCTACGAGCAGTACTTC	CASSTPGFYSYEQYF
TRBV19	-	16	TRBJ2-6	-	TGTGCCAGTAGTATCGGAGCCATGGGGGGGGCCAACGTCCTGACTTTC	CASSIGAMGGANVLTF